Listed below are T cell receptor beta chains from one sample, sequenced in a study of T cell repertoires in ileal Crohn's disease. TCRdb's copy holds only in-frame clones and misses some; the assay was immunoSEQ multiplex PCR. Of 5,000 to 5,500 clones in the sample, 80% are singletons; the top ten hold 26%. What was sequenced was ileal tissue. These receptor sequences come from an adult with Crohn's disease. Each CDR3 is given with its conserved first and last residue. D genes are given only for firm matches. Part of the rows lack a size; the others show once, few, many or a class for expanded clones.

v_call: TRBV5-1
j_call: TRBJ1-6
clone_size: -
d_call: -
cdr3_aa: CASSLVGVDNSPLHF
cdr3_nt: TGCGCCAGCAGCTTGGTAGGGGTAGATAATTCACCCCTCCACTTT

v_call: TRBV25-1
j_call: TRBJ2-1
clone_size: once
d_call: -
cdr3_aa: CASSEWVGGLYNEQFF
cdr3_nt: TGTGCCAGCAGTGAATGGGTAGGCGGACTTTACAATGAGCAGTTCTTC

v_call: TRBV2
j_call: TRBJ2-7
clone_size: once
d_call: TRBD1
cdr3_aa: CASSVGQGNYEQYF
cdr3_nt: TGTGCCAGCAGTGTGGGACAGGGGAACTACGAGCAGTACTTC

v_call: TRBV6-1
j_call: TRBJ2-7
clone_size: -
d_call: TRBD1
cdr3_aa: CASSEGTGGYEQYF
cdr3_nt: TGTGCCAGCAGTGAAGGGACAGGGGGCTACGAGCAGTACTTC

v_call: TRBV6-5
j_call: TRBJ1-1
clone_size: -
d_call: -
cdr3_aa: CASSYSIAQLEAFF
cdr3_nt: TGTGCCAGCAGTTACTCGATCGCGCAACTTGAAGCTTTCTTT

v_call: TRBV7-2
j_call: TRBJ2-3
clone_size: -
d_call: -
cdr3_aa: CASSLGGWSADTQYF
cdr3_nt: TGTGCCAGCAGCTTAGGTGGTTGGAGCGCAGATACGCAGTATTTT

v_call: TRBV9
j_call: TRBJ1-3
clone_size: -
d_call: -
cdr3_aa: CASSVGAVRAGNTIYF
cdr3_nt: TGTGCCAGCAGCGTAGGGGCAGTCAGGGCTGGAAACACCATATATTTT

v_call: TRBV9
j_call: TRBJ2-7
clone_size: -
d_call: -
cdr3_aa: CASSVAPGQTYEQYF
cdr3_nt: TGTGCCAGCAGCGTAGCTCCCGGACAGACCTACGAGCAGTACTTC

v_call: TRBV28
j_call: TRBJ2-7
clone_size: -
d_call: TRBD2
cdr3_aa: CASTTGTSGSYEQYF
cdr3_nt: TGTGCCAGCACCACTGGGACTAGCGGGAGCTACGAGCAGTACTTC

v_call: TRBV9
j_call: TRBJ1-4
clone_size: -
d_call: -
cdr3_aa: CASSFRPGAKLFF
cdr3_nt: TGTGCCAGCAGCTTCAGACCAGGGGCCAAACTGTTTTTT

v_call: TRBV28
j_call: TRBJ2-4
clone_size: -
d_call: -
cdr3_aa: CASSLTNQKAKNIQYF
cdr3_nt: TGTGCCAGCAGTTTAACTAACCAAAAAGCCAAAAACATTCAGTACTTC

v_call: TRBV6-5
j_call: TRBJ1-2
clone_size: -
d_call: -
cdr3_aa: CASSYSTVRSYGYTF
cdr3_nt: TGTGCCAGCAGTTACTCGACAGTTCGGAGCTATGGCTACACCTTC

v_call: TRBV25-1
j_call: TRBJ2-1
clone_size: -
d_call: -
cdr3_aa: CASKVGGDNEQFF
cdr3_nt: TGTGCCAGCAAGGTAGGGGGGGACAATGAGCAGTTCTTC

v_call: TRBV2
j_call: TRBJ1-1
clone_size: -
d_call: TRBD1
cdr3_aa: CASSGWTGLNTEAFF
cdr3_nt: TGTGCCAGCAGTGGATGGACAGGCCTGAACACTGAAGCTTTCTTT

v_call: TRBV15
j_call: TRBJ1-3
clone_size: -
d_call: TRBD1
cdr3_aa: CATSDWTGGNTIYF
cdr3_nt: TGTGCCACCAGCGACTGGACAGGGGGAAACACCATATATTTT

v_call: TRBV6-5
j_call: TRBJ2-1
clone_size: -
d_call: TRBD2
cdr3_aa: CASSLAGGFNEQFF
cdr3_nt: TGTGCCAGCAGTCTAGCGGGGGGTTTCAATGAGCAGTTCTTC

v_call: TRBV9
j_call: TRBJ2-7
clone_size: -
d_call: -
cdr3_aa: CASSVAFGNSYEQYF
cdr3_nt: TGTGCCAGCAGCGTAGCCTTCGGGAACTCCTACGAGCAGTACTTC

v_call: TRBV28
j_call: TRBJ2-5
clone_size: -
d_call: TRBD1
cdr3_aa: CATLTGGRETQYF
cdr3_nt: TGTGCCACCCTAACAGGGGGTCGAGAGACCCAGTACTTC

v_call: TRBV10-2
j_call: TRBJ2-6
clone_size: -
d_call: TRBD1
cdr3_aa: CASSQTGYSGANVLTF
cdr3_nt: TGCGCCAGCAGTCAGACAGGGTACTCTGGGGCCAACGTCCTGACTTTC

v_call: TRBV6-1
j_call: TRBJ2-2
clone_size: -
d_call: -
cdr3_aa: CASSEMADTGELFF
cdr3_nt: TGTGCCAGCAGTGAAATGGCGGACACCGGGGAGCTGTTTTTT

v_call: TRBV5-1
j_call: TRBJ2-5
clone_size: -
d_call: -
cdr3_aa: CASSLGGNQETQYF
cdr3_nt: TGCGCCAGCAGCTTGGGCGGTAACCAAGAGACCCAGTACTTC

v_call: TRBV9
j_call: TRBJ1-1
clone_size: -
d_call: -
cdr3_aa: CASSYTGLNTEAFF
cdr3_nt: TGTGCCAGCAGCTATACAGGGCTGAACACTGAAGCTTTCTTT

v_call: TRBV28
j_call: TRBJ1-2
clone_size: -
d_call: TRBD1
cdr3_aa: CASSFRGPSYGYTF
cdr3_nt: TGTGCCAGCAGTTTCAGGGGGCCATCCTATGGCTACACCTTC

v_call: TRBV19
j_call: TRBJ1-5
clone_size: -
d_call: TRBD1
cdr3_aa: CASSRQGRGQPQHF
cdr3_nt: TGTGCCAGTAGTCGACAGGGAAGAGGCCAGCCCCAGCATTTT

v_call: TRBV7-2
j_call: TRBJ2-1
clone_size: once
d_call: TRBD2
cdr3_aa: CASSRGASGYNEQFF
cdr3_nt: TGTGCCAGCAGCCGTGGGGCTAGCGGCTACAATGAGCAGTTCTTC

v_call: TRBV2
j_call: TRBJ1-2
clone_size: -
d_call: TRBD1
cdr3_aa: CASRVGQGLRGYTF
cdr3_nt: TGTGCCAGCAGGGTTGGACAGGGATTGAGGGGCTACACCTTC

v_call: TRBV10-3
j_call: TRBJ2-1
clone_size: once
d_call: TRBD2
cdr3_aa: CATRTSGSVYEQFF
cdr3_nt: TGTGCCACCCGGACTAGCGGGAGTGTATATGAGCAGTTCTTC

v_call: TRBV13
j_call: TRBJ2-7
clone_size: -
d_call: TRBD2
cdr3_aa: CASTHSGATYEQYF
cdr3_nt: TGTGCCAGCACCCATAGCGGGGCCACCTACGAGCAGTACTTC

v_call: TRBV19
j_call: TRBJ1-1
clone_size: -
d_call: -
cdr3_aa: CASSLGQGSKRNTEAFF
cdr3_nt: TGTGCCAGTTCTCTGGGGCAGGGGTCGAAGAGGAACACTGAAGCTTTCTTT

v_call: TRBV7-9
j_call: TRBJ2-2
clone_size: -
d_call: TRBD1
cdr3_aa: CASSSRRQGPTGELFF
cdr3_nt: TGTGCCAGCAGCTCCAGACGACAGGGACCGACCGGGGAGCTGTTTTTT

v_call: TRBV4-2
j_call: TRBJ1-5
clone_size: -
d_call: -
cdr3_aa: CASSQEFRNSNQPQHF
cdr3_nt: TGTGCCAGCAGCCAAGAATTCCGTAATAGCAATCAGCCCCAGCATTTT

v_call: TRBV9
j_call: TRBJ1-2
clone_size: once
d_call: TRBD1
cdr3_aa: CASSRTGTDGYTF
cdr3_nt: TGTGCCAGCAGTCGGACAGGGACGGATGGCTACACCTTC

v_call: TRBV28
j_call: TRBJ2-2
clone_size: -
d_call: -
cdr3_aa: CASRPQGYTGELFF
cdr3_nt: TGTGCCAGTAGACCTCAGGGGTACACCGGGGAGCTGTTTTTT

v_call: TRBV4-3
j_call: TRBJ1-1
clone_size: large
d_call: -
cdr3_aa: CASSPERGLRTEAFF
cdr3_nt: TGCGCCAGCAGCCCAGAAAGAGGGTTGCGCACTGAAGCTTTCTTT

v_call: TRBV19
j_call: TRBJ2-5
clone_size: -
d_call: -
cdr3_aa: CASSSRRETQYF
cdr3_nt: TGTGCCAGTAGCTCCAGGAGGGAGACCCAGTACTTC

v_call: TRBV7-2
j_call: TRBJ1-1
clone_size: -
d_call: -
cdr3_aa: CASSLDRAGGEAFF
cdr3_nt: TGTGCCAGCAGCTTAGACAGGGCGGGGGGGGAAGCTTTCTTT

v_call: TRBV9
j_call: TRBJ1-1
clone_size: -
d_call: TRBD1
cdr3_aa: CASSYGQGRMNTEAFF
cdr3_nt: TGTGCCAGCAGCTACGGACAGGGGCGGATGAACACTGAAGCTTTCTTT

v_call: TRBV4-3
j_call: TRBJ1-4
clone_size: once
d_call: -
cdr3_aa: CASSQDPNYEKLFF
cdr3_nt: TGCGCCAGCAGCCAAGACCCCAATTATGAAAAACTGTTTTTT